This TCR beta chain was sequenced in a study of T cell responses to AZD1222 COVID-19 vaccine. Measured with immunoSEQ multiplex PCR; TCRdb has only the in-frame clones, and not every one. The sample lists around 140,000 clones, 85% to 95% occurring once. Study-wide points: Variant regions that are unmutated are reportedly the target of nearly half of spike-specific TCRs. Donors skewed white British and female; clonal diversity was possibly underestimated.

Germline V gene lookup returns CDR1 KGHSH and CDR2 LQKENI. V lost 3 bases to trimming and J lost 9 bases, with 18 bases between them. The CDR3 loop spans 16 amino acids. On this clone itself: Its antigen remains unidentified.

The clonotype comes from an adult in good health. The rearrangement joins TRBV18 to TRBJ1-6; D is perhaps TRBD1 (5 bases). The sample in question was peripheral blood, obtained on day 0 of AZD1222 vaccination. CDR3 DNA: TGTGCCAGCTCACCGAGAATAGAGGGACGCTTTTCACCCCTCCACTTT. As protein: CASSPRIEGRFSPLHF.